The rows below give T cell receptor beta chains drawn from one sample of a study of a mutant IDH1 vaccine in newly diagnosed glioma. These TCRs are of unknown antigen specificity. Assay: immunoSEQ multiplex PCR; the TCRdb copy retains only in-frame clones and omits some. Of some 50,000 clones listed, approximately 84% are singletons. The specimen comprised PBMCs, sampled from a glioma patient whose treatment included an IDH1 peptide vaccine. These receptors were obtained from a woman aged 25 to 39 with glioma. Some clones in this sample may be carry-over from other donors' samples. CDR3s include the opening cysteine and the closing phenylalanine or tryptophan.

cdr3_aa	cdr3_length	j_call	v_call
CASSLGGLPGTEAFF	15	TRBJ1-1	TRBV5-1
CASSHRRRDTGELFF	15	TRBJ2-2	TRBV14
CASSQVRSSGSSFGTGELFF	20	TRBJ2-2	TRBV14
CSVVTGNYGYTF	12	TRBJ1-2	TRBV29-1
CASSYYRVATNEKLFF	16	TRBJ1-4	TRBV5-6
CASSIGGQGAPTAFF	15	TRBJ1-1	TRBV19
CAWSVGTGGETQYF	14	TRBJ2-5	TRBV30
CASSYRSTGNTIYF	14	TRBJ1-3	TRBV6-5
CASSLSGLAGGREQFF	16	TRBJ2-1	TRBV7-2
CASEGGLAVSYEQYF	15	TRBJ2-7	TRBV2
CASTGTVNTEAFF	13	TRBJ1-1	TRBV2
CASSPSRGFDEQYF	14	TRBJ2-7	TRBV11-3
CASSQEGGRGRDGYTF	16	TRBJ1-2	TRBV4-1
CASSSGLFTDTQYF	14	TRBJ2-3	TRBV27
CATSRGRDDQPQHF	14	TRBJ1-5	TRBV15
CASSQPPRGEAFF	13	TRBJ1-1	TRBV4-1
CASSLDLWGYEAFF	14	TRBJ1-1	TRBV7-9
CATGSTGLAANNEQFF	16	TRBJ2-1	TRBV10-3
CSVQSALAYNRANVLTF	17	TRBJ2-6	TRBV29-1
CASSDFYEQYF	11	TRBJ2-7	TRBV5-1
CSAEGDRSYTF	11	TRBJ1-2	TRBV29-1
CAWSRGGQGSHEQYF	15	TRBJ2-7	TRBV30
CSAGAKNTGELFF	13	TRBJ2-2	TRBV29-1
CAWSVGGNTEAFF	13	TRBJ1-1	TRBV30
CASSNGQVREQYF	13	TRBJ2-7	TRBV4-1
CASGLEGVRANTEAFF	16	TRBJ1-1	TRBV12-5
CASSFQQGSNTIYF	14	TRBJ1-3	TRBV28
CASGTGNYGYTF	12	TRBJ1-2	TRBV9
CAISSGQDRYGYTF	14	TRBJ1-2	TRBV10-3
CASSVSGYSNQPQHF	15	TRBJ1-5	TRBV9
CSVEDREAGELFF	13	TRBJ2-2	TRBV29-1
CASSEAPERATEAFF	15	TRBJ1-1	TRBV2
CASSQKQGGPYEQYF	15	TRBJ2-7	TRBV4-1
CASSATLGYEQYF	13	TRBJ2-7	TRBV4-2
CASKPSRDTSYEQYF	15	TRBJ2-7	TRBV6-6
CASSYSTSGHGEQYF	15	TRBJ2-7	TRBV6-5
CASSPPAETQYF	12	TRBJ2-5	TRBV7-2
CASSFQGETQYF	12	TRBJ2-5	TRBV5-4
CASMGAPTDAFF	12	TRBJ1-1	TRBV6-5
CATDVGTLFPYEQYF	15	TRBJ2-7	TRBV6-6
CASSNNQPQHF	11	TRBJ1-5	TRBV6-6
CASSPGTGETHTDTQYF	17	TRBJ2-3	TRBV5-1
CASSHARGQSQETQYF	16	TRBJ2-5	TRBV4-1
CASSLRSEGGYTF	13	TRBJ1-2	TRBV7-6
CASSLGQDYGYTF	13	TRBJ1-2	TRBV11-3
CASSGSTDTQYF	12	TRBJ2-3	TRBV7-9
CASRTSGTDTQYF	13	TRBJ2-3	TRBV19
CASSLSGGGDTSSYEQYF	18	TRBJ2-7	TRBV7-9
CATTDRENTEAFF	13	TRBJ1-1	TRBV15
CASSQDRYEAGGPNEQFF	18	TRBJ2-1	TRBV14
CASSYTEAFF	10	TRBJ1-1	TRBV28
CASSVSAGVNTEAFF	15	TRBJ1-1	TRBV9
CASSLDGTGGREQYF	15	TRBJ2-7	TRBV5-1
CASSEYGWREGDNEQFF	17	TRBJ2-1	TRBV25-1
CAWGGGVNEQFF	12	TRBJ2-1	TRBV30
CASSPRTGREQYF	13	TRBJ2-7	TRBV4-1
CASRGTSGSFEQYF	14	TRBJ2-7	TRBV6-1